The present entry profiles one T cell receptor beta chain with its context. The data stem from a study of T cells expressing NK-cell markers. 5'RACE template switching with UMIs produced the TCR beta cDNA. After re-calling the 5' RACE reads, TCRdb lists one entry per CDR3 protein, DNA absent. There are some 390,000 distinct CDR3 sequences in the sample, with roughly 10% held by the top ten. The CDR3 spans 15 residues. Per the germline V gene, CDR1 is MDHEN and CDR2 is SYDVKM. This receptor was identified in a woman between 45 and 65 years old in good health. Sequenced input: blood T cells: a sorted CD56 or NKG2C T cell subset, CD4+ or CD8+ T cells, or bulk PBMC T cells (not recorded which). The V and J genes are TRBV28 and TRBJ2-2; the TRBD2 assignment by TCRdb is unverifiable without DNA. The CDR3 loop reads CASRKGLAGTGELFF.